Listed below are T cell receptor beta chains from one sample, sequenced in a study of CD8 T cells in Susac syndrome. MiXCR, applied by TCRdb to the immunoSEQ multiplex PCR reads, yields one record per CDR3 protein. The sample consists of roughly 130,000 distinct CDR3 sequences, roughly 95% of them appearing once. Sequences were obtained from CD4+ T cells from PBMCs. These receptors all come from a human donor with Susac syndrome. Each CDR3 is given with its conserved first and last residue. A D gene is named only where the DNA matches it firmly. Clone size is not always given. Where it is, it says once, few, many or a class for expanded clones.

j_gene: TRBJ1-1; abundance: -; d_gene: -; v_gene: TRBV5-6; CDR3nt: TGTGCCAGCAGCTCTAGCCAGGGGAGGGCTTTCTTT; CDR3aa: CASSSSQGRAFF
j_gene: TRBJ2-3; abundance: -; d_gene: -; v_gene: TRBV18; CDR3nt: TGTGCCAGCTCACCACCATCCGAGAGCACAGATACGCAGTATTTT; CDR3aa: CASSPPSESTDTQYF
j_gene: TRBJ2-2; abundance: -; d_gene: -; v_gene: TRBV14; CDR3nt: TGTGCCAGCAGCCAAGATGCCGGGGAGCTGTTTTTT; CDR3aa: CASSQDAGELFF
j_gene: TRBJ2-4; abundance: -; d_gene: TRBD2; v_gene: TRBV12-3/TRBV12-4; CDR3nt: TGTGCCAGCAGTTTAGAGCGGGAGGGCCTGGACATTCAGTACTTC; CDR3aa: CASSLEREGLDIQYF
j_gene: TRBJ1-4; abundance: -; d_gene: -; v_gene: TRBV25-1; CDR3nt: TGTGCCAGCAGTGAATCGGGGCGGGAGGGTGAAAAACTGTTTTTT; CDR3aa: CASSESGREGEKLFF
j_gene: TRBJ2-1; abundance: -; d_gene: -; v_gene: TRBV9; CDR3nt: TGTGCCAGCAGCGTAGTGGGGACCCCCGGCTCCTACAATGAGCAGTTCTTC; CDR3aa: CASSVVGTPGSYNEQFF
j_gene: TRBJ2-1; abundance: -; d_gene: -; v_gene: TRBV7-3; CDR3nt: TGTGCCAGCAGCTTAGTTTCCAACTCCCTCGCTGAGCAGTTCTTC; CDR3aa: CASSLVSNSLAEQFF
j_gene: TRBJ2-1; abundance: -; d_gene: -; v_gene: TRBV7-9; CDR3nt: TGTGCCAGCAGCTGGAAAACTTACAATGAGCAGTTCTTC; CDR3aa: CASSWKTYNEQFF
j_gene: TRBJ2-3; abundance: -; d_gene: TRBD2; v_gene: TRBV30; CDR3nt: TGTGCCTGGAGTGGCGGGAGCGGGGCAGATACGCAGTATTTT; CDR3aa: CAWSGGSGADTQYF
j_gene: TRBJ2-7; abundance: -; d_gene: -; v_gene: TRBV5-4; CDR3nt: TGTGCCAGCAGCTTGGCCGGCGTGGGGGGCTGGTACGAGCAGTACTTC; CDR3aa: CASSLAGVGGWYEQYF
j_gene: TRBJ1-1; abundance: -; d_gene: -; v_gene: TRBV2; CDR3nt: TGTGCCAGCACCTCGAACCCCCCAACTGAAGCTTTCTTT; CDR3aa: CASTSNPPTEAFF
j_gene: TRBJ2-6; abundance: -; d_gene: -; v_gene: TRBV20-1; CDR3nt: TGCAGTGCTAGAGACTCGGACTCTGGGGCCAACGTCCTGACTTTC; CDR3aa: CSARDSDSGANVLTF
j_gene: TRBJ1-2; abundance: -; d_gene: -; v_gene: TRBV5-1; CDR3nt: TGCGCCAGCAGCTTGACATGGGAAGGAGAGGGCTACACCTTC; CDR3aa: CASSLTWEGEGYTF
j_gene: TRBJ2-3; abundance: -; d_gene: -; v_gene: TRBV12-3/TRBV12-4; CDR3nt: TGTGCCAGCAGTTTGTCGGGGGATCGCACAGATACGCAGTATTTT; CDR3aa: CASSLSGDRTDTQYF
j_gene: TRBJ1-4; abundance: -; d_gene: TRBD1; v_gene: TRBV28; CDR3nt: TGTGCCAGCAGTCGCGGGGGACAGGGAGGTGAAAAACTGTTTTTT; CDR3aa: CASSRGGQGGEKLFF
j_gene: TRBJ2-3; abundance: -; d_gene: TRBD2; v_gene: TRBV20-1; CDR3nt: TGCAGTGCTAGCCAGACTAGCGGGAGGGGTAATACGCAGTATTTT; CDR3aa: CSASQTSGRGNTQYF
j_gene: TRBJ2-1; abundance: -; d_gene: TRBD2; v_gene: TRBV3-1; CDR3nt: TGTGCCAGCAGCTTAATAGCGGGCCGCTCCTACAATGAGCAGTTCTTC; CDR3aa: CASSLIAGRSYNEQFF
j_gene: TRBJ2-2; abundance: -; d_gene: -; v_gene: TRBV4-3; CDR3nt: TGCGCCAGCAGCCAAGATGTAGGGGGCACCGGGGAGCTGTTTTTT; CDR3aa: CASSQDVGGTGELFF
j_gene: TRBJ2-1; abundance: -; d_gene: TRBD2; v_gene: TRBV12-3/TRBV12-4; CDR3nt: TGTGCCAGCAGTTCCTGGGGAGGGGACAATGAGCAGTTCTTC; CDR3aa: CASSSWGGDNEQFF
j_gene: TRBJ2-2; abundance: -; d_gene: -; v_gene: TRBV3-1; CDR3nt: TGTGCCAGCAGCTTATTGGCGCTGAACACCGGGGAGCTGTTTTTT; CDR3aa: CASSLLALNTGELFF
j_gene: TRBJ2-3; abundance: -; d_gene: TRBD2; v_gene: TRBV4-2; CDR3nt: TGTGCCAGCAGCCAAGGTTCTAGCGGGAGGGTGGATACGCAGTATTTT; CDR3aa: CASSQGSSGRVDTQYF
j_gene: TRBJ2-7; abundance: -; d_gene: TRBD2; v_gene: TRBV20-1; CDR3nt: TGCAGTGCTAGAGATCGGAAAAGACTAGCGGGGGTAGGCGAGCAGTACTTC; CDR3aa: CSARDRKRLAGVGEQYF
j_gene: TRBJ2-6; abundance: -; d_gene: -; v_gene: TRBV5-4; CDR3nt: TGTGCCACCCGGAGGACACTCCGCTCCTCTGGGGCCAACGTCCTGACTTTC; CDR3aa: CATRRTLRSSGANVLTF
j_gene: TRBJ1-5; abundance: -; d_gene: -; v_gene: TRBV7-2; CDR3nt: TGTGCCAGCAGTTCCTCGTTCAATCAGCCCCAGCATTTT; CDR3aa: CASSSSFNQPQHF
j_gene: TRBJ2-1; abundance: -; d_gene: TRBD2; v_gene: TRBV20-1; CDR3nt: TGCAGTGCTGGAACGATCTTTAGCGGGATGCCCTACAATGAGCAGTTCTTC; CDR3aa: CSAGTIFSGMPYNEQFF
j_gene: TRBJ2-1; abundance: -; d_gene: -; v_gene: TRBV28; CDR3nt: TGTGCCAGCAGTTCAACTACACAACTCTACAATGAGCAGTTCTTC; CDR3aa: CASSSTTQLYNEQFF
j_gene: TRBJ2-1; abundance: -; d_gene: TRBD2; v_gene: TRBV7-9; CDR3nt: TGTGCCAGCAGCTTAACGGGAGGGTCCTACAATGAGCAGTTCTTC; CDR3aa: CASSLTGGSYNEQFF
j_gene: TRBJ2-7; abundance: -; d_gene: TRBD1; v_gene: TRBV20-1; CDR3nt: TGCAGTGCCAGGGGGTCTATCCCGAACTACGAGCAGTACTTC; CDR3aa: CSARGSIPNYEQYF
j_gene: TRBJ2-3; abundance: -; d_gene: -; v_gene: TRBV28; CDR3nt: TGTGCCAGCAGTTTATTTGGGGAGGAGGCAGATACGCAGTATTTT; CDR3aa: CASSLFGEEADTQYF
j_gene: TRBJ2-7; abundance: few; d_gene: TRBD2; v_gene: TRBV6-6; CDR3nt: TGTGCCAGCAGTTATGGGGGAGGGCCCTACGAGCAGTACTTC; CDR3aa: CASSYGGGPYEQYF
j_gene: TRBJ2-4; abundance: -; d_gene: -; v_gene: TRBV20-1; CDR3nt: TGCAGTGCTAGAGTACAGGGCCTAAACATTCAGTACTTC; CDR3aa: CSARVQGLNIQYF
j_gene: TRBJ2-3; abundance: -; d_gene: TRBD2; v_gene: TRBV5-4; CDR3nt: TGTGCCAGCAGCCGGGGACTAGCGGGAGAGGCAGATACGCAGTATTTT; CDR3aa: CASSRGLAGEADTQYF
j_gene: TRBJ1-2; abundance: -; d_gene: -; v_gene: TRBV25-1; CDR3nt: TGTGCCAGCAGTGGGCCCTCGAACTATGGCTACACCTTC; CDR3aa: CASSGPSNYGYTF
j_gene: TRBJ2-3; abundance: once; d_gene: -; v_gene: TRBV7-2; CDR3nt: TGTGCCAGCGCCACGTCCGATACGCAGTATTTT; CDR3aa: CASATSDTQYF
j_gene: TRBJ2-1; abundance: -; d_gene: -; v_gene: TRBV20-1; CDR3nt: TGCAGTGCTAGAGGACAGGACCTCTACAATGAGCAGTTCTTC; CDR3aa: CSARGQDLYNEQFF
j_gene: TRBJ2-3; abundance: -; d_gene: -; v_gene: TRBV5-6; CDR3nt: TGTGCCAGCAGCACGACTACGAACACAGATACGCAGTATTTT; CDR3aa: CASSTTTNTDTQYF
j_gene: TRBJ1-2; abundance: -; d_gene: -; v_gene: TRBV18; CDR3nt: TGTGCCAGCTCACCACTCCCGGGAGTCCATGGCTACACCTTC; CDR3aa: CASSPLPGVHGYTF
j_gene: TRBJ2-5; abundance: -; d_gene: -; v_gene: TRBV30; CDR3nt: TGTGCCTGGAGTGTAGGAAGAGAGACCCAGTACTTC; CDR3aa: CAWSVGRETQYF